This T cell receptor beta chain was recovered during a study of response to subunit inactivated influenza vaccine (dated by TCRdb to the late 2010s). Background for the entire study: Deep quantitative T cell receptor repertoire profiling was used in the study to track responses to a trivalent subunit inactivated influenza vaccine.

Study-wide conclusions, independent of this receptor: The authors proposed that each seasonal influenza vaccination may bring in only a limited number of new T cells.

The method was RT-PCR. Sequencing was performed on an Illumina HiSeq 2500. TCRdb reprocessing: public reads trimmed at Q25 with fastp, clones called with MiXCR, in-frame beta chains kept. Identical CDR3 protein sequences are pooled into one entry, listed with their most common genes and DNA. This sample holds 430,000 or so distinct CDR3 sequences; over 9.5% were observed only once. More than 10% of the sample goes to the ten largest clones. From cysteine to phenylalanine, the CDR3 is 15 amino acids long. The retained sequence is limited to the CDR3, 45 bases, with the frame set at the first base. The V end gives up 8 bases and the J end 5 bases, leaving 9 bases in the junction not matched to a gene. This clonotype came up a few times. The antigen it recognizes is unknown. There are no base qualities to consult, and no much larger clone falls within one base. Taken with the paper, the label for time point translates to: 45 to 55 days after influenza vaccine administration.

The sequencing here drew on PBMCs from blood, taken 45 days after vaccination. The sequence links TRBV12-3 or TRBV12-4 to TRBJ2-5, with 12 middle bases fitting TRBD2. The receptor's source is a man aged 50 or older who received an inactivated influenza vaccine. Donor details come from another sample of the same person, matched by shared clones. The CDR3 amino acid sequence is: CASANPTSGRETQYF. The DNA is as follows: TGTGCCAGCGCTAACCCAACTAGCGGGAGGGAGACCCAGTACTTC.